This record concerns one TCR beta chain sequence. Its antigen is not yet known. Base qualities are not at hand, and no much larger clone is one base apart. This entry belongs to a study of shared clonotypes between healthy human individuals (dated by TCRdb to the early 2020s). In terms of the full investigation: The cohort included three men and a couple of women between 18 and 49 years of age. Blood TCR repertoires of five healthy adults were deeply sequenced to estimate repertoire size and the extent of clonotype sharing between individuals. Per donor, leukapheresis produced somewhere between about 0.94 and 9 billion PBMCs. For each donor, three plates each were used for CD4 naive and CD4 memory, two plates were used for CD8 naive, and one plate was used for CD8 memory. To increase sequencing depth and limit assay-specific biases, TCR repertoire library preparation and sequencing were carried out by different laboratories using diverse techniques.

The full study reports these points: Pairwise subsampling led to the expectation that sequencing depth would affect the degree of clonotype sharing among donors. Naive subsets generally had larger estimated clonotype richness than memory subsets did. Compared with non-shared clonotypes, the clonotypes found in all four sorted-subset donors had higher generation probabilities. Sampling was limited to blood, and TCR repertoires in tissue likely differ from TCR repertoires in blood. Incomplete sequencing was indicated by rarefaction of sorted-subset datasets, despite the large sequencing depth. Sharing across several donors was observed for 5% to 6.5% of naive CD4, less than 4% of naive CD8, roughly 2.4% of memory CD4, and about 0.38% of memory CD8 clonotypes. Because the study included only a small number of donors, the genetic and exposure-history diversity represented was limited.

Healthy HIV-negative adults with no recently reported acute infections or vaccinations were included as donors. Every donor was a Caucasian adult living in Nashville, Tennessee, USA. Magnetic negative selection was used to enrich CD4+ T cells, after which naive cells were positively selected on CD45RA and the negative fraction became the memory subset. After blood collection by leukapheresis, PBMCs were isolated using Ficoll-Histopaque density gradient centrifugation and then cryopreserved in the vapor phase of liquid nitrogen. Analytical flow cytometry was used to check the purity and quantity of every magnetically sorted T cell population. Genomic DNA was isolated from each sorted fraction and quantified by UV absorbance on a Nanodrop 2000c. From the germline V gene, CDR1 is LGHNA and CDR2 is YSLEER. Including the terminal cysteine and phenylalanine, the CDR3 comprises 15 residues. The read is trimmed to its CDR3 DNA, 45 bases read in frame from base 1. V lost 5 bases and J lost 1 base, and the count of bases not matched to a germline gene is 6.

TCR CDR3 regions were amplified from genomic DNA by multiplex PCR using the deep immunoSEQ assay. Extracted genomic DNA from each cell subset was spread evenly across all wells of several immunoSEQ 96-well plates, with each plate serving as a replicate. For sorted subsets, approximately 210 ng of genomic DNA, equivalent to 25,000 to 30,000 T cell genomes, went into each replicate PCR. The purified libraries were quantified using a Qubit 3.0 fluorometer, sized with a Bioanalyzer 2100, and then quantified again using the KAPA Library Quantification kit. Each immunoSEQ 96-well plate was sequenced on its own single-read 150-cycle Illumina NextSeq 550 flow cell. The study's own analysis went as follows. Because the immunoSEQ output included only junctional sequences and no quality scores, the filtering could not be the same as the filtering used for full-length reads. To assign V/J genes and CDR3, sequences were annotated against IMGT germline references using PyIR, a Python wrapper for IgBLAST v1.9. Any read was removed if the V/J assignment was weak (E-value above 1e-6), the CDR3 was missing, or the read contained stop codons, out-of-frame junctions, or ambiguous translated residues. V3J clonotypes were defined as sequences sharing an identical inferred V gene, J gene, and CDR3 amino acid sequence. To compute the percentage overlap between repertoires, the number of shared unique clonotypes was divided by the size of the smaller repertoire. Richness of each repertoire was evaluated using RTK rarefaction, the Chao1 estimator, and Recon v2.1 estimates of unobserved clonotypes. OLGA was used to compute generation probabilities for all TCRbeta clonotypes that the gDNA method yielded from a handful of donors. This is the immuneACCESS table as TCRdb keeps it, with only in-frame sequences that have V and J called. A part of the clones is gone; compared with another copy, unresolved V genes explain less than half, and the rest is unexplained. Clone size and the V and J calls come from that table; the DNA yielded D and trimming. In all, the sample holds about 2,500,000 clones, and over 85% of those were seen once. In total, the top ten clones hold 0.13% to 0.15% of the sample.

The sequencing sample was made of naive CD4+ T cells sorted from blood. This specimen's cell subset or site label, interpreted: CD45RA+ positively selected. This chain is built from TRBV4-3 and TRBJ2-3; 7 junctional bases match TRBD2. The sequence derives from a man aged 18 to 29 in good health. The DNA sequence reads TGCGCCAGCAGCTGGCGGGAGTCGGGCACAGATACGCAGTATTTT. This codes for CASSWRESGTDTQYF.